This record concerns one T cell receptor (beta chain) sequence. Assay: immunoSEQ multiplex PCR; the TCRdb copy retains only in-frame clones and omits some. Of approximately 730,000 clones listed, roughly 85% are singletons. These data are taken from a study of shared T cell receptors in the human thymus. Per the germline V gene, CDR1 is SGHDN and CDR2 is FVKESK. Trimming left V 0 bases short and J 12 bases short, with 9 bases between. The CDR3 length is 12 residues. These data also formed part of another study, on human thymus T cells. Per that study: Thymus specimens were resections from corrective heart surgery. Thymic and blood repertoires appeared to display a bias in their usage of V and J genes.

This chain links TRBV14 with TRBJ2-1; unclear D gene. This sequence was found in a girl under three years old with a congenital heart defect. Sequencing was performed on thymocytes. This CDR3 reads CASSQDGCVQFF. Written as DNA, the CDR3 is TGTGCCAGCAGCCAAGACGGGTGTGTGCAGTTCTTC.